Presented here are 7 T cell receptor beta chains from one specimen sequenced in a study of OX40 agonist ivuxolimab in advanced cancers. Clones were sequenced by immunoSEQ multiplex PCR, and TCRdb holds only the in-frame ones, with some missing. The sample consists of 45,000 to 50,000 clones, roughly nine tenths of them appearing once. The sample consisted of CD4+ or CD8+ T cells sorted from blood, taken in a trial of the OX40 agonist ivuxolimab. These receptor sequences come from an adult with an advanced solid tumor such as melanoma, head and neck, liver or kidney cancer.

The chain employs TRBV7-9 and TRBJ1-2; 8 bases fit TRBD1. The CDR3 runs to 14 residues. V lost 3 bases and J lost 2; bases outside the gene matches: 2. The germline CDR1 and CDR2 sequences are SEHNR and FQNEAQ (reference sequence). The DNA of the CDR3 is TGTGCCAGCAGCTTTACAGGGGGGAACTATGGCTACACCTTC. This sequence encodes CASSFTGGNYGYTF.

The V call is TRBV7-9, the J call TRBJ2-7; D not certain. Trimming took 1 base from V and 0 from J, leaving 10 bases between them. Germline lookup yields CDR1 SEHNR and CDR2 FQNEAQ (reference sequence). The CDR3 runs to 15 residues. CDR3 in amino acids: CASSLVQELSYEQYF. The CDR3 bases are TGTGCCAGCAGCTTAGTCCAAGAACTCTCCTACGAGCAGTACTTC.

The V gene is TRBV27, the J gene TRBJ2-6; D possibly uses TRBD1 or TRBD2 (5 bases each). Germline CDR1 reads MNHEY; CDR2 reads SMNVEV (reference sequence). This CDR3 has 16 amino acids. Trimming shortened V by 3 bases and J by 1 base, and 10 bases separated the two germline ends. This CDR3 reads CASSLGEGSGANVLTF. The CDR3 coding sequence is TGTGCCAGCAGTTTGGGGGAAGGGTCTGGGGCCAACGTCCTGACTTTC.

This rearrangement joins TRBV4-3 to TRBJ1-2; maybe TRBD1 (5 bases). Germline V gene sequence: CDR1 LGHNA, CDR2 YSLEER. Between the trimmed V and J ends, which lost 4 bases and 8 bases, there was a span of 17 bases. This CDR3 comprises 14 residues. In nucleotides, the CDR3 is TGCGCCAGCAGCCCAGTTTCGGGGGGAATGGGCTACACCTTC. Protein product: CASSPVSGGMGYTF.

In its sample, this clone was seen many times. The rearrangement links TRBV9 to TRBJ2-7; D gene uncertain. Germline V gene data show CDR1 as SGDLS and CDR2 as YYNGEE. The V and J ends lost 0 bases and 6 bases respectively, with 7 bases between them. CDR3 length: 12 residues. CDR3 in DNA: TGTGCCAGCAGCGTAGGGATCGGCGAGCAGTACTTC. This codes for CASSVGIGEQYF. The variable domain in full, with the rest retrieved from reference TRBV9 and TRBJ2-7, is DSGVTQTPKHLITATGQRVTLRCSPRSGDLSVYWYQQSLDQGLQFLIQYYNGEERAKGNILERFSAQQFPDLHSELNLSSLELGDSALYFCASSVGIGEQYFGPGTRLTVT.

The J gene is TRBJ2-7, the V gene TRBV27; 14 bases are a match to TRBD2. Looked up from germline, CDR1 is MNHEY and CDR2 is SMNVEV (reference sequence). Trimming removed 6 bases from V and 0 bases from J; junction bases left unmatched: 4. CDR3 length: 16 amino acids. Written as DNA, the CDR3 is TGTGCCAGCAGGGGACTAGCGGGAGCTACCTCCTACGAGCAGTACTTC. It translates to CASRGLAGATSYEQYF.

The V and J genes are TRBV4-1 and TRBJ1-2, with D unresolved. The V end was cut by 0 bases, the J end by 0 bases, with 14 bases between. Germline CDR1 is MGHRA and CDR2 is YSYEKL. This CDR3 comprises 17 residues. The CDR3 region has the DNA TGCGCCAGCAGCCAAGAGGGAAAGGGCTTAGCTAACTATGGCTACACCTTC. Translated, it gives CASSQEGKGLANYGYTF.